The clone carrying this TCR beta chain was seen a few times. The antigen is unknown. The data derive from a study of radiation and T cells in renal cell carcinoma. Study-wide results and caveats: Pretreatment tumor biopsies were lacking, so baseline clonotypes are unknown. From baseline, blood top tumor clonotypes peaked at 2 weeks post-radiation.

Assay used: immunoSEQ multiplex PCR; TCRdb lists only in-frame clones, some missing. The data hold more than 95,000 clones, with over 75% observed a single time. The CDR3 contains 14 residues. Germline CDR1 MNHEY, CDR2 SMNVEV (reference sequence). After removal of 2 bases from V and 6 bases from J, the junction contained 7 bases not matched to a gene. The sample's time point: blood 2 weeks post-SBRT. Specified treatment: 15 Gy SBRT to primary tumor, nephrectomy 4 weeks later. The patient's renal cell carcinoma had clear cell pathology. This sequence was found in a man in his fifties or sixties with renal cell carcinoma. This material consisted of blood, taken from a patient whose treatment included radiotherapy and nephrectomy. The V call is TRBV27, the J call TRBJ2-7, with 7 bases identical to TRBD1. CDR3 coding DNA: TGTGCCAGCAGTTTAAGGGGGCCTCGCTCCGAGCAGTACTTC. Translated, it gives CASSLRGPRSEQYF.